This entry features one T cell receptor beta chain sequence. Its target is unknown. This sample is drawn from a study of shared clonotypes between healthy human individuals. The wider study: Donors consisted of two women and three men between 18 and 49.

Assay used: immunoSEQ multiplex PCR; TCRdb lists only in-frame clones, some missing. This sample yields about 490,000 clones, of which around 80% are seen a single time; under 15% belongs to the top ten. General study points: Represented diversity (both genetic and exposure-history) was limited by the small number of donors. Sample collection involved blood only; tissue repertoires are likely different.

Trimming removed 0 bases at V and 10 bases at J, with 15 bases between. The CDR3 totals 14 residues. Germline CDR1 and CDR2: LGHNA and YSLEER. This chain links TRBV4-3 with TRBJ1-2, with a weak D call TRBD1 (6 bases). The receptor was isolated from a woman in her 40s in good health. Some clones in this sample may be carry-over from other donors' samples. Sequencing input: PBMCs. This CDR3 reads CASSQESNNRAYTF. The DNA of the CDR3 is TGCGCCAGCAGCCAAGAGTCGAATAACAGGGCCTACACCTTC.